The clone carrying this TCR beta chain occurred once. This entry is derived from a study of cytomegalovirus exposure and HLA in healthy donors. 13 Jbeta primers and 60 Vbeta primers were used for the PCR. This table comes from immunoSEQ multiplex PCR, and its TCRdb copy is limited to in-frame clones, with some not included. This table holds approximately 86,000 clones, 85% found once. The trim removed 0 bases at V and 0 bases at J, leaving 1 base unmatched. The CDR3 is 16 amino acids. Per the germline V gene, CDR1 is SGDLS and CDR2 is YYNGEE. The chain is built from TRBV9 and TRBJ2-3, with TRBD1 matching over 10 bases. What was sequenced was PBMCs. This clonotype originated in a man aged 35 to 55 in good health and CMV-seropositive. CDR3 residues: CASSVGDRGSTDTQYF. The CDR3 coding sequence is TGTGCCAGCAGCGTAGGGGACAGGGGTAGCACAGATACGCAGTATTTT.